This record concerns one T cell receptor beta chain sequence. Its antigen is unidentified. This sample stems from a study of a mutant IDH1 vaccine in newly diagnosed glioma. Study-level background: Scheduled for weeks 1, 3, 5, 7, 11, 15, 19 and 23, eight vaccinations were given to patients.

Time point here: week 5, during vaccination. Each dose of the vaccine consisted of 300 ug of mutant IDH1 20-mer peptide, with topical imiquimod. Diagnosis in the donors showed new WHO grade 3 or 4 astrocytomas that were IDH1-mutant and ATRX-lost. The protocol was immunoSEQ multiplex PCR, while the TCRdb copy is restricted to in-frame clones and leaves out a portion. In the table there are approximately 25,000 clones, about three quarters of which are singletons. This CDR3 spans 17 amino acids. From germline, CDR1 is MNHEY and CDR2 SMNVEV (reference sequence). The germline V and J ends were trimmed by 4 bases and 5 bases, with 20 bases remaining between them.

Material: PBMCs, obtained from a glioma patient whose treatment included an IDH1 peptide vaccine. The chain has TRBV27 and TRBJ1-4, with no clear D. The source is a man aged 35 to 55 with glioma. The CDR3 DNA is TGTGCCAGCAGTTCCCGCCCGTCCTTGTCTCCGAATGAAAAACTGTTTTTT. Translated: CASSSRPSLSPNEKLFF.